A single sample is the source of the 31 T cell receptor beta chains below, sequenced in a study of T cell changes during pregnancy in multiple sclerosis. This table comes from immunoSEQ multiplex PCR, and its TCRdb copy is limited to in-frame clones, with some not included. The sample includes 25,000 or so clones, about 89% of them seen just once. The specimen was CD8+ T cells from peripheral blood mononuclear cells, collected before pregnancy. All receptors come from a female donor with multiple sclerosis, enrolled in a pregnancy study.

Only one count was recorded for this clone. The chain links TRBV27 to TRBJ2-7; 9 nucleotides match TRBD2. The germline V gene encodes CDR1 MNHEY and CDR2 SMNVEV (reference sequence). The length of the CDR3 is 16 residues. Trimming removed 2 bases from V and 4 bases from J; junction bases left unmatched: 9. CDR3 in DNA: TGTGCCAGCAGTTTAGACCATAGCGGGAGAGGGTACGAGCAGTACTTC. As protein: CASSLDHSGRGYEQYF.

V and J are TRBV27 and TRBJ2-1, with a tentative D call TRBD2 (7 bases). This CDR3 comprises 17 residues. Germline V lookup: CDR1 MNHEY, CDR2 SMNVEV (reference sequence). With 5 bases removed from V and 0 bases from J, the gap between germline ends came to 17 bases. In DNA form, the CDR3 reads TGTGCCAGCAGTCCGCGGGGAGGGGGGAGCTCCTACAATGAGCAGTTCTTC. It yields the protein CASSPRGGGSSYNEQFF.

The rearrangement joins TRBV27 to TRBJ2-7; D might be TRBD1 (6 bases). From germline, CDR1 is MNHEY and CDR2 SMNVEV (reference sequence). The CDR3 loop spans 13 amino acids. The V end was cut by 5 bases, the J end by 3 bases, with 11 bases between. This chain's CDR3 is CASSTTGLYEQYF. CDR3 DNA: TGTGCCAGCAGTACGACAGGTCTCTACGAGCAGTACTTC.

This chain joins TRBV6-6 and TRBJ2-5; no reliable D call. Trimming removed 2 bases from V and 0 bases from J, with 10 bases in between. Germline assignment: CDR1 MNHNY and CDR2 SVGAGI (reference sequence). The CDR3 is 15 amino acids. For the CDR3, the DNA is TGTGCCAGCAGTTACAAAGGCAGGTACCAAGAGACCCAGTACTTC. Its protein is CASSYKGRYQETQYF.

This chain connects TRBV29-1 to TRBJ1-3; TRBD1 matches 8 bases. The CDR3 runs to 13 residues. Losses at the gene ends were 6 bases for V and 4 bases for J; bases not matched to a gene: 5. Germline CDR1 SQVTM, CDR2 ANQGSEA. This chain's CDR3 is CSVQGEAGNTIYF. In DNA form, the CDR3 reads TGCAGCGTACAGGGGGAAGCGGGAAACACCATATATTTT.

The CDR3 DNA is TGTGCCAGCAGCCACCTTCGGGAGGACACCTCCTACAATGAGCAGTTCTTC. Translating gives CASSHLREDTSYNEQFF. The V and J genes are TRBV7-9 and TRBJ2-1; 7 nucleotides agree with TRBD2. Per the germline V gene, CDR1 is SEHNR and CDR2 is FQNEAQ (reference sequence). V was pared by 5 bases and J by 0 bases, with 10 bases of the junction left unmatched. The CDR3 covers 17 residues.

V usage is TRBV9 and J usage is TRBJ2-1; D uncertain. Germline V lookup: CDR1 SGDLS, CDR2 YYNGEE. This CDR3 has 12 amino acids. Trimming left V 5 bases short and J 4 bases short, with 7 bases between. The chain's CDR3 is CASSASYNEQFF. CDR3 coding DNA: TGTGCCAGCAGTGCCAGTTACAATGAGCAGTTCTTC.

CDR3 sequence: CASSQASGSGPDTQYF. The CDR3 DNA is TGTGCCAGCAGCCAAGCTAGCGGGAGCGGGCCAGATACGCAGTATTTT. The rearrangement joins TRBV4-2 to TRBJ2-3; 10 bases fit TRBD2. CDR3 length: 16 amino acids. Germline lookup yields CDR1 LGHNA and CDR2 YNFKEQ. The V segment lost 1 base and the J segment 4 bases; nucleotides outside the gene matches: 5.

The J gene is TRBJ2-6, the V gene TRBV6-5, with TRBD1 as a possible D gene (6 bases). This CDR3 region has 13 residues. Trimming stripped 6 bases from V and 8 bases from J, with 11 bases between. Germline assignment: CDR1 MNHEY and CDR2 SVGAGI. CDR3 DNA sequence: TGTGCCAGCAGCCCGACAGGCACCAACGTCCTGACTTTC. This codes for CASSPTGTNVLTF.

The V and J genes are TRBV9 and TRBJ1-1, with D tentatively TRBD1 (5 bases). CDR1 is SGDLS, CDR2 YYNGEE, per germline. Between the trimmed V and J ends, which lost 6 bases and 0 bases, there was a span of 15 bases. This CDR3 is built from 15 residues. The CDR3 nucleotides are TGTGCCAGCACCATGGGAGGGGTCATGAACACTGAAGCTTTCTTT. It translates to CASTMGGVMNTEAFF.

This CDR3 is CASSLGSAYEQYF. CDR3 DNA sequence: TGTGCCAGCAGCTTGGGCAGCGCATACGAGCAGTACTTC. The gene calls are TRBV5-6 and TRBJ2-7, with D uncertain. Looked up from germline, CDR1 is SGHDT and CDR2 is YYEEEE. This CDR3 region has 13 residues. Between the trimmed V and J ends, which lost 0 bases and 4 bases, there was a span of 8 bases.

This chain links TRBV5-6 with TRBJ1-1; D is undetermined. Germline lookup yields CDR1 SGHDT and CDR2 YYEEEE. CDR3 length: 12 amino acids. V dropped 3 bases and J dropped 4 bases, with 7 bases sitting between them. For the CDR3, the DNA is TGTGCCAGCAGCTGGGCGAGCACTGAAGCTTTCTTT. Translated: CASSWASTEAFF.

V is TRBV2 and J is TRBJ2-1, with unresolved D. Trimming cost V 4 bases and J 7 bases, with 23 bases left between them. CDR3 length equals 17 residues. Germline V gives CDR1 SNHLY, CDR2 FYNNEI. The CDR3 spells CASSGQVNTATRNEQFF. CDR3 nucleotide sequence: TGTGCCAGCAGTGGGCAGGTTAACACGGCCACCCGGAATGAGCAGTTCTTC.

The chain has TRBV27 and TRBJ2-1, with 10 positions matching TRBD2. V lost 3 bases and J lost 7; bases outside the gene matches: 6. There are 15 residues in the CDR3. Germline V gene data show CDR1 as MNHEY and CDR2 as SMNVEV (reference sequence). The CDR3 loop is CASSLASGSKNEQFF. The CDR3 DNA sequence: TGTGCCAGCAGTTTGGCTAGCGGGAGTAAGAATGAGCAGTTCTTC.

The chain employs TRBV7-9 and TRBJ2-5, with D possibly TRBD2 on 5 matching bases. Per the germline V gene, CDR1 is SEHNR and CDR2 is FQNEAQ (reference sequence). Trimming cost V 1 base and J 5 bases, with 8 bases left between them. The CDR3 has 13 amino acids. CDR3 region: CASSLVLVETQYF. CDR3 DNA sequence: TGTGCCAGCAGCTTAGTACTAGTGGAGACCCAGTACTTC.

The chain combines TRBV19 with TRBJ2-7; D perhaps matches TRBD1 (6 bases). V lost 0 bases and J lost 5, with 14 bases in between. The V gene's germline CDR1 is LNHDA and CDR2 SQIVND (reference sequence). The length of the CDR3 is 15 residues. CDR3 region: CASSIEPGDLNEQYF. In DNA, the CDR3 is TGTGCCAGTAGTATAGAGCCAGGGGATCTCAACGAGCAGTACTTC.

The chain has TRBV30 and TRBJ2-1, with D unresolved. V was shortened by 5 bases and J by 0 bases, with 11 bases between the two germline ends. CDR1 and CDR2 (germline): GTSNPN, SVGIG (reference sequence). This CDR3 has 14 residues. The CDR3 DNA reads TGTGCCTGGTCCTTCTTAGACTCCTACAATGAGCAGTTCTTC. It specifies CAWSFLDSYNEQFF.

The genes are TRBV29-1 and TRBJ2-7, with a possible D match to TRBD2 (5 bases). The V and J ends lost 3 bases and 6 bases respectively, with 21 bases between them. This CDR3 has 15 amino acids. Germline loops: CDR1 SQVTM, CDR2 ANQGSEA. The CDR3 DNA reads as TGCAGCGTTGAGTTGGGAGTAACTTCATTCTCCGAGCAGTACTTC. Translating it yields CSVELGVTSFSEQYF.

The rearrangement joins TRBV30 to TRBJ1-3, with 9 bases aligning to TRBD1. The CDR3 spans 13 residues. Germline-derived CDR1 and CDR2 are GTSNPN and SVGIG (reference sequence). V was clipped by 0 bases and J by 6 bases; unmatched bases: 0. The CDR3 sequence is CAWSVQGANTIYF. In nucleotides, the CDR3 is TGTGCCTGGAGTGTACAGGGGGCAAACACCATATATTTT.

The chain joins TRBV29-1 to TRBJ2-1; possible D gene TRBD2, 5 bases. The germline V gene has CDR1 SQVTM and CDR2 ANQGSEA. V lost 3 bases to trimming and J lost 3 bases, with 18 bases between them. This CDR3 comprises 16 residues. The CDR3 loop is CSVELQLEGRYNEQFF. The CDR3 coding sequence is TGCAGCGTTGAGCTCCAGTTAGAGGGCCGCTACAATGAGCAGTTCTTC.

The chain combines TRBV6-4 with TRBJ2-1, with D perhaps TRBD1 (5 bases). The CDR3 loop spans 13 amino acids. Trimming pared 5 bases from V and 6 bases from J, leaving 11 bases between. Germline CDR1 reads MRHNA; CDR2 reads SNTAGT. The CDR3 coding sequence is TGTGCCAGCAGTCCCAGGGAAAGCAATGAGCAGTTCTTC. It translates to CASSPRESNEQFF.

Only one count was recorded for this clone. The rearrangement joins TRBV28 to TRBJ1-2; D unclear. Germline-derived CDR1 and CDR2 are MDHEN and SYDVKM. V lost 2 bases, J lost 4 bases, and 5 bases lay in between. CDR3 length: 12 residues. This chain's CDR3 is CASSLGGYGYTF. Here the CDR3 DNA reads TGTGCCAGCAGTTTAGGCGGCTATGGCTACACCTTC.

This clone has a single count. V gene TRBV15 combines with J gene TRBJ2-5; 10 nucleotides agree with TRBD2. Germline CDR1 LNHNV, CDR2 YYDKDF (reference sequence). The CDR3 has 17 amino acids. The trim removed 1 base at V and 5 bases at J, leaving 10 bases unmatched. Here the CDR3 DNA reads TGTGCCACCAGCAGAGTGCGCCTAGCGGGAGTTCGGGAGACCCAGTACTTC. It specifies CATSRVRLAGVRETQYF.

In DNA form, the CDR3 reads TGCAGCGTTGAAGAGGGCAGGGCAGAAGAGACCCAGTACTTC. Translation: CSVEEGRAEETQYF. The chain recombines TRBV29-1 with TRBJ2-5; weak D call: TRBD1 (5 bases). Trimming removed 0 bases from V and 3 bases from J, with 11 bases in between. The CDR3 length is 14 residues. Germline V gene sequence: CDR1 SQVTM, CDR2 ANQGSEA.

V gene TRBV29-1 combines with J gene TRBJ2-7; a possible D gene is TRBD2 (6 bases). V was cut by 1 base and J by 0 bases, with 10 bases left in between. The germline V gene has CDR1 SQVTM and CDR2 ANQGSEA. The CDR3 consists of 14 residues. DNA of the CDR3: TGCAGCGTTGAAGGCAGGGAGGACTCCTACGAGCAGTACTTC. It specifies CSVEGREDSYEQYF.

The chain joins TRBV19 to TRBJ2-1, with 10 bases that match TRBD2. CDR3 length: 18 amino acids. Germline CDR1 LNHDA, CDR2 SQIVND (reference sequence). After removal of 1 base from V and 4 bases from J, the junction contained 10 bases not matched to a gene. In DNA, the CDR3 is TGTGCCAGTAGTATAGCAGCGGGAGGGCTAGCGGGTTACAATGAGCAGTTCTTC. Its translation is CASSIAAGGLAGYNEQFF.

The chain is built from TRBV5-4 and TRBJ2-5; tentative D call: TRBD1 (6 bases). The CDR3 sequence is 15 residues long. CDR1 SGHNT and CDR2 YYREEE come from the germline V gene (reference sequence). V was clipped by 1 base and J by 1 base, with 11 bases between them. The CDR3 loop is CASSLTQGIQETQYF. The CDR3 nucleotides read TGTGCCAGCAGCTTGACTCAGGGGATCCAAGAGACCCAGTACTTC.

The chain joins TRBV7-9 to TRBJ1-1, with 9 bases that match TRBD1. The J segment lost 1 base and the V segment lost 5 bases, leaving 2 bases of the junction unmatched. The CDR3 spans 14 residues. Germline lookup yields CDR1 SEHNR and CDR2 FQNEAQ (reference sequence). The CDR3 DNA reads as TGTGCCAGCAGCGGACAGGGGCAGAACACTGAAGCTTTCTTT. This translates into CASSGQGQNTEAFF. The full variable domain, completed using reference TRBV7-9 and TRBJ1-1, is DTGVSQNPRHKITKRGQNVTFRCDPISEHNRLYWYRQTLGQGPEFLTYFQNEAQLEKSRLLSDRFSAERPKGSFSTLEIQRTEQGDSAMYLCASSGQGQNTEAFFGQGTRLTVV.

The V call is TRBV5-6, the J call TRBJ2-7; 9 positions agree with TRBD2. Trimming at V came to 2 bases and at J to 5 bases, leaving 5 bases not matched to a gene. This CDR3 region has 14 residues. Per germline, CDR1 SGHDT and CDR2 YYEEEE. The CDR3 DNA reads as TGTGCCAGCAGCTTCGGCGGGAGGGCGAACGAGCAGTACTTC. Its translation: CASSFGGRANEQYF.

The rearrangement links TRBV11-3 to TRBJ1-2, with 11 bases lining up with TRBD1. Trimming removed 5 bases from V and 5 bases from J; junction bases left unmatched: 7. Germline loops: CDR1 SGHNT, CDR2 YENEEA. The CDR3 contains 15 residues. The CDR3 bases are TGTGCCAGCAGCGTAACCGGGACAGGGGGTTATGGCTACACCTTC. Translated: CASSVTGTGGYGYTF.

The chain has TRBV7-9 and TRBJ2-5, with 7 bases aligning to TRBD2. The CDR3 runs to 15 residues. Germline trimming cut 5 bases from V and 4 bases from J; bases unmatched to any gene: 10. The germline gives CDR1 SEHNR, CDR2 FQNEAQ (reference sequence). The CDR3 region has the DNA TGTGCCAGCAGCCCGACCGGACTAGTAGCAGAGACCCAGTACTTC. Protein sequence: CASSPTGLVAETQYF.